This T cell receptor beta chain is drawn from a study of identical twins. A single record per CDR3 protein comes from TCRdb applying MiXCR to the 5' RACE reads. The table lists 250,000 or so distinct CDR3 sequences, over 9.5% of them singletons. J gave up 1 base and V 1 base, and 10 bases lay outside the gene matches. This CDR3 is 18 amino acids long. The germline CDR1 and CDR2 sequences are SGHAT and FQNNGV. The same specimen was also included in a second study, on yellow fever vaccine responses in identical twins. As that report states: Twins reportedly mounted vaccine T cell responses that seemed partly convergent, partly personalized.

This chain connects TRBV11-2 to TRBJ2-3; 8 nucleotides line up with TRBD2. Sequencing was performed on memory (CD45RO+) T cells sorted from blood. The source of this sequence is a woman between 18 and 30 years old in good health. CDR3 amino acids: CASSLVAGGALGTDTQYF. In DNA form, the CDR3 reads TGTGCCAGCAGCTTAGTGGCCGGGGGGGCTCTTGGCACAGATACGCAGTATTTT.